A selection of T cell receptor beta chains follows, all from one sample in a study of blood T cells in healthy people across ages. TCRdb analysed the 5' RACE reads with MiXCR anew, one entry per CDR3 protein. In the table there are 540,000 or so distinct CDR3 sequences, 24% of which are singletons. This same sample was also taken into another study, of T cells of mothers and their children.

Sequencing was performed on blood. These receptor sequences come from a boy younger than 18 in good health. Each CDR3 is given with its conserved first and last residue. The D gene is left open where the match is weak. Clone size is given for some rows only: seen once, a few or many times, or a class if the clone is expanded.

j_call clone_size v_call d_call cdr3_aa cdr3_nt
TRBJ2-5 NA TRBV7-2 TRBD1 CASSLVGTGETQYF TGTGCCAGCAGCTTAGTTGGGACAGGGGAGACCCAGTACTTC
TRBJ2-7 NA TRBV28 NA CASSLGAFASSYEQYF TGTGCCAGCAGTTTGGGGGCCTTTGCGAGTTCTTACGAGCAGTACTTC
TRBJ2-3 NA TRBV7-9 NA CASSLELLSTDTQYF TGTGCCAGCAGCTTGGAACTACTCAGCACAGATACGCAGTATTTT
TRBJ2-2 few TRBV24-1 TRBD1 CATSLSDRGNTGELFF TGTGCCACCAGCCTCTCGGACAGGGGAAACACCGGGGAGCTGTTTTTT
TRBJ2-3 few TRBV28 NA CASSLGGQSFGTDTQYF TGTGCCAGCAGCTTAGGTGGACAGTCCTTCGGCACAGATACGCAGTATTTT
TRBJ2-7 few TRBV20-1 TRBD1 CSANRDRGWGEQYF TGCAGTGCTAACCGGGACAGGGGTTGGGGCGAGCAGTACTTC
TRBJ1-5 many TRBV2 NA CASSLQGRASNQPQHF TGTGCCAGCAGTTTACAGGGAAGGGCTAGCAATCAGCCCCAGCATTTT
TRBJ1-3 NA TRBV29-1 TRBD1 CSVRDRDGNTIYF TGCAGCGTCCGGGACAGGGATGGAAACACCATATATTTT
TRBJ2-1 few TRBV20-1 NA CSAISGGYNEQFF TGCAGTGCTATTAGCGGAGGTTACAATGAGCAGTTCTTC
TRBJ2-3 NA TRBV19 TRBD2 CASSPRAGASTDTQYF TGTGCCAGTAGTCCGAGAGCGGGGGCTAGCACAGATACGCAGTATTTT
TRBJ2-1 NA TRBV28 TRBD2 CASSPTSGENEQFF TGTGCCAGCAGTCCTACTAGCGGGGAGAATGAGCAGTTCTTC
TRBJ1-2 NA TRBV29-1 TRBD1 CSVDTGTGGNYGYTF TGCAGCGTCGATACTGGGACAGGCGGTAACTATGGCTACACCTTC
TRBJ1-3 few TRBV12-3/TRBV12-4 NA CASSLRVRRNTIYF TGTGCCAGCAGTTTAAGGGTCCGGCGGAACACCATATATTTT
TRBJ2-7 many TRBV4-1 NA CASITLVLYEQYF TGCGCCAGCATCACCCTGGTGCTGTACGAGCAGTACTTC
TRBJ2-3 many TRBV15 NA CATSRGGDTDTQYF TGTGCCACCAGCAGAGGGGGGGACACAGATACGCAGTATTTT
TRBJ2-3 NA TRBV7-3 TRBD2 CASSPARGGTDTQYF TGTGCCAGCAGCCCTGCCCGGGGGGGTACAGATACGCAGTATTTT
TRBJ2-3 few TRBV6-2/TRBV6-3 TRBD1 CASSYSGPGQGTDTQYF TGTGCCAGCAGTTACTCAGGCCCGGGACAGGGCACAGATACGCAGTATTTT
TRBJ2-3 few TRBV10-3 NA CAISEWFDQMDTQYF TGTGCCATCAGTGAGTGGTTTGACCAAATGGATACGCAGTATTTT
TRBJ2-7 once TRBV20-1 TRBD2 CSAGTSGSSYEQYF TGCAGTGCAGGGACTAGCGGGAGTTCCTACGAGCAGTACTTC
TRBJ2-2 NA TRBV20-1 NA CSGPGPNTGELFF TGCAGTGGCCCGGGGCCGAACACCGGGGAGCTGTTTTTT
TRBJ1-1 NA TRBV7-2 TRBD1 CASSLGSGGYTEAFF TGTGCCAGCAGCTTAGGTTCAGGGGGCTATACTGAAGCTTTCTTT
TRBJ1-4 few TRBV20-1 TRBD1 CSASRRGQWEKLFF TGCAGTGCTAGCCGGAGGGGACAGTGGGAAAAACTGTTTTTT
TRBJ1-4 few TRBV20-1 NA CSARVGGGEAGEKLFF TGCAGTGCTAGAGTTGGGGGGGGTGAGGCGGGTGAAAAACTGTTTTTT
TRBJ1-2 few TRBV30 NA CAWVRGFDGYTF TGTGCCTGGGTCCGGGGCTTCGATGGCTACACCTTC
TRBJ2-1 NA TRBV4-1 TRBD1 CASSQGDSYNEQFF TGCGCCAGCAGCCAAGGGGACAGCTACAATGAGCAGTTCTTC
TRBJ2-2 few TRBV6-1 TRBD2 CASRLAGGRTGELFF TGTGCCAGCAGGCTAGCGGGGGGGCGCACCGGGGAGCTGTTTTTT
TRBJ2-6 NA TRBV6-6 NA CASTVGAGANVLTF TGTGCCAGCACCGTAGGGGCTGGGGCCAACGTCCTGACTTTC
TRBJ2-7 NA TRBV9 TRBD2 CASTVAAGGAYEQYF TGTGCCAGCACCGTAGCCGCGGGAGGCGCCTACGAGCAGTACTTC
TRBJ2-7 NA TRBV5-1 NA CASSTDNSYEQYF TGCGCCAGCAGCACAGACAACTCCTACGAGCAGTACTTC
TRBJ2-5 NA TRBV9 NA CAGGNQETQYF TGTGCCGGGGGGAATCAAGAGACCCAGTACTTC
TRBJ2-3 many TRBV28 TRBD2 CASSLAGPSTDTQYF TGTGCCAGCAGCTTAGCGGGACCTAGCACAGATACGCAGTATTTT
TRBJ1-4 NA TRBV27 NA CASRPLQGAAEKLFF TGTGCCAGCAGACCCCTACAGGGAGCCGCTGAAAAACTGTTTTTT
TRBJ2-5 NA TRBV28 NA CASRGTGRKETQYF TGTGCCAGCAGGGGGACGGGTCGGAAAGAGACCCAGTACTTC
TRBJ1-3 NA TRBV6-2/TRBV6-3 NA CASSYSSRRTHSGNTIYF TGTGCCAGCAGTTACTCTTCAAGGCGTACCCACTCTGGAAACACCATATATTTT
TRBJ2-2 few TRBV28 NA CASEGANTGELFF TGTGCCAGCGAGGGGGCGAACACCGGGGAGCTGTTTTTT
TRBJ2-5 few TRBV2 TRBD2 CASSPTLRTSGETQYF TGTGCCAGCAGTCCCACCCTCAGGACTAGCGGGGAGACCCAGTACTTC
TRBJ2-7 many TRBV10-3 TRBD1 CAISRTGVEDEQYF TGTGCCATCAGCCGGACAGGGGTGGAGGACGAGCAGTACTTC
TRBJ2-3 few TRBV11-1 NA CASSPGSPTDTQYF TGTGCCAGCAGTCCGGGCAGTCCCACAGATACGCAGTATTTT
TRBJ2-2 NA TRBV29-1 NA CSFRNKGAGELFF TGCAGCTTCAGGAACAAGGGGGCCGGGGAGCTGTTTTTT
TRBJ2-7 NA TRBV7-2 TRBD1 CASSSYRGQWEQYF TGTGCCAGCAGCTCCTACAGGGGGCAGTGGGAGCAGTACTTC
TRBJ2-7 NA TRBV11-1 NA CASSLDRDFSSYEQYF TGTGCCAGCAGCCTTGACAGGGACTTTTCCTCCTACGAGCAGTACTTC
TRBJ2-1 once TRBV5-1 TRBD2 CASSYDTGTSVIPEQFF TGCGCCAGCAGTTATGACACCGGGACTAGCGTTATTCCTGAGCAGTTCTTC
TRBJ2-7 few TRBV20-1 NA CSARDRQNEQYF TGCAGTGCTAGAGATCGGCAAAACGAGCAGTACTTC
TRBJ2-2 NA TRBV27 NA CASSLLGRGDTGELFF TGTGCCAGCAGTTTATTAGGCAGGGGGGACACCGGGGAGCTGTTTTTT
TRBJ2-1 few TRBV7-3 TRBD1 CASSLSPGTGVFF TGTGCCAGCAGCTTAAGCCCCGGGACAGGGGTGTTCTTC
TRBJ1-2 few TRBV9 NA CASSVPGAVGYTF TGTGCCAGCAGCGTACCGGGGGCCGTTGGCTACACCTTC
TRBJ2-5 NA TRBV20-1 TRBD2 CSARGSSGGASETQYF TGCAGTGCTAGAGGGAGTAGCGGGGGGGCCTCAGAGACCCAGTACTTC
TRBJ2-7 few TRBV29-1 NA CSVEQASYEQYF TGCAGCGTTGAACAGGCGTCCTACGAGCAGTACTTC
TRBJ2-7 NA TRBV29-1 TRBD1 CSVEMGTGGVQYF TGCAGCGTTGAAATGGGGACAGGAGGTGTGCAGTACTTC
TRBJ2-6 few TRBV19 NA CASSIGVSGANVLTF TGTGCCAGTAGTATCGGGGTCTCTGGGGCCAACGTCCTGACTTTC
TRBJ2-7 few TRBV3-1 NA CASSQALSRGSEQYF TGTGCCAGCAGCCAAGCGTTAAGTAGGGGGAGCGAGCAGTACTTC
TRBJ2-4 few TRBV27 NA CASSTRQGGNIQYF TGTGCCAGCAGTACACGACAGGGAGGAAACATTCAGTACTTC
TRBJ1-1 NA TRBV6-6 NA CASSWKGVNTEAFF TGTGCCAGCAGTTGGAAGGGGGTGAACACTGAAGCTTTCTTT
TRBJ2-1 NA TRBV10-3 TRBD2 CAISATSVDNEQFF TGTGCCATCAGTGCGACTAGCGTAGACAATGAGCAGTTCTTC
TRBJ2-3 NA TRBV9 TRBD2 CASSVARGGEDTQYF TGTGCCAGCAGCGTAGCTCGGGGGGGCGAGGATACGCAGTATTTT
TRBJ2-1 NA TRBV6-2/TRBV6-3 NA CASRAPLGGYNEQFF TGTGCCAGCAGGGCCCCTCTAGGGGGTTACAATGAGCAGTTCTTC
TRBJ2-3 few TRBV7-6 TRBD2 CASSSLAGGSADTQYF TGTGCCAGCAGCTCCTTAGCGGGAGGGAGCGCAGATACGCAGTATTTT